The 14 T cell receptor beta chains given below trace back to one sample, sequenced in a study of control samples from healthy donors and cancer patients. Only in-frame clones appear in the TCRdb table, and some are missing; sequencing was by immunoSEQ multiplex PCR. The data contain 200,000 to 250,000 clones, roughly 94% of them seen just once; the ten biggest clones take up about 1.4%. Sequences were obtained from blood. Source of these receptors: a man in his fifties in good health.

V and J are TRBV5-1 and TRBJ2-4; no definite D call. CDR3 length equals 14 residues. Trimming stripped 4 bases from V and 6 bases from J, with 14 bases between. CDR1 and CDR2 from the germline V gene are SGHRS and YFSETQ. CDR3: CASSVVPGSNIQYF. DNA for the CDR3: TGCGCCAGCAGCGTTGTTCCGGGTTCAAACATTCAGTACTTC.

This chain uses TRBV11-3 with TRBJ2-7; D remains unclear. V lost 3 bases to trimming and J lost 3 bases, with 12 bases between them. The germline V gene has CDR1 SGHNT and CDR2 YENEEA. The CDR3 contains 14 residues. CDR3 amino acids: CASSFGVLVYEQYV. CDR3 DNA sequence: TGTGCCAGCAGCTTTGGGGTTCTCGTCTACGAGCAGTACGTC.

The chain uses TRBV18 and TRBJ2-7; 12 bases agree with TRBD1. With 3 bases clipped from V and 7 bases from J, the junction kept 7 bases outside the gene matches. The CDR3 is made up of 15 amino acids. From germline, CDR1 is KGHSH and CDR2 LQKENI. CDR3 protein: CASSPKGQGALEQYF. Here the CDR3 DNA reads TGTGCCAGCTCACCCAAGGGACAGGGGGCGCTTGAGCAGTACTTC.

The J gene is TRBJ1-3, the V gene TRBV18; D is uncertain. The germline gives CDR1 KGHSH, CDR2 LQKENI. Between the trimmed V and J ends, which lost 4 bases and 4 bases, there was a span of 17 bases. CDR3 size: 16 residues. The CDR3 loop is CASSLSDLGSGNTIYF. CDR3 nucleotides: TGTGCCAGCTCACTTTCCGACCTGGGCTCCGGAAACACCATATATTTT.

V and J are TRBV7-2 and TRBJ1-2, with 7 positions matching TRBD1. CDR1 is SGHTA, CDR2 FQGNSA, per germline. The CDR3 runs to 15 residues. V was clipped by 1 base and J by 4 bases; unmatched bases: 6. The CDR3 sequence: CASSLERDSSYGYTF. CDR3 DNA: TGTGCCAGCAGCTTAGAACGGGACAGCAGCTATGGCTACACCTTC.

The V call is TRBV6-5, the J call TRBJ1-1; D might be TRBD1 (6 bases). Germline CDR1 and CDR2: MNHEY and SVGAGI. The CDR3 has 15 amino acids. Between the trimmed V and J ends, which lost 5 bases and 0 bases, there was a span of 13 bases. The CDR3 sequence: CASSPLTGMNTEAFF. The CDR3 DNA reads TGTGCCAGCAGTCCCCTGACAGGAATGAACACTGAAGCTTTCTTT.

V gene TRBV29-1 combines with J gene TRBJ2-1; D is perhaps TRBD1 (5 bases). V gave up 5 bases and J gave up 7 bases, with 12 bases separating them. The CDR3 has 12 residues. Germline CDR1 SQVTM, CDR2 ANQGSEA. This CDR3 reads CSVLSGSNEQFF. In nucleotides, the CDR3 is TGCAGCGTTCTGTCAGGGTCGAATGAGCAGTTCTTC.

The V and J genes are TRBV7-9 and TRBJ1-4, with D possibly being TRBD1 (5 bases). V lost 2 bases, J lost 6 bases, and 10 bases lay in between. The V gene's germline CDR1 is SEHNR and CDR2 FQNEAQ (reference sequence). The CDR3 consists of 14 residues. CDR3 sequence: CASSLWGYDEKLFF. For the CDR3, the DNA is TGTGCCAGCAGCTTATGGGGGTACGATGAAAAACTGTTTTTT.

This clone was detected a few times. The CDR3 sequence: CAWREQGSVNGYTF. The CDR3 DNA follows: TGTGCCTGGAGAGAACAGGGATCCGTAAATGGCTACACCTTC. The chain uses TRBV30 and TRBJ1-2; D perhaps matches TRBD1 (6 bases). CDR1 and CDR2 from the germline V gene are GTSNPN and SVGIG (reference sequence). The ends were cut back, 3 bases at V and 6 bases at J, with 17 bases in the middle. The CDR3 consists of 14 residues. The complete variable domain, with remaining parts taken from reference TRBV30 and TRBJ1-2, reads SQTIHQWPATLVQPVGSPLSLECTVEGTSNPNLYWYRQAAGRGLQLLFYSVGIGQISSEVPQNLSASRPQDRQFILSSKKLLLSDSGFYLCAWREQGSVNGYTFGSGTRLTVV.

The chain employs TRBV19 and TRBJ1-1; D gene ambiguous. Germline V gene lookup returns CDR1 LNHDA and CDR2 SQIVND (reference sequence). V lost 4 bases and J lost 8, with 17 bases in between. The CDR3 sequence is 14 residues long. CDR3 DNA: TGTGCCAGTAGTAATCTCATAGGGTCGGCGGAAGCTTTCTTT. Amino acids: CASSNLIGSAEAFF.

CDR3 sequence reads: CASSFWDEQFF. CDR3 DNA: TGTGCCAGCAGTTTCTGGGATGAGCAGTTCTTC. This chain links TRBV6-5 with TRBJ2-1; D ambiguous. This CDR3 comprises 11 residues. In germline, CDR1 is MNHEY, CDR2 SVGAGI. The V end was cut by 4 bases, the J end by 8 bases, with 6 bases between.

The chain couples TRBV29-1 to TRBJ2-5; D ambiguous. Trimming shortened V by 6 bases and J by 6 bases, and 14 bases separated the two germline ends. The CDR3 is made up of 12 amino acids. Germline V gene lookup returns CDR1 SQVTM and CDR2 ANQGSEA. The CDR3 sequence: CSVDEVRKTQYF. The CDR3 nucleotides are TGCAGCGTAGATGAAGTAAGAAAGACCCAGTACTTC.

The chain joins TRBV13 to TRBJ2-3, with a tentative D call TRBD1 (5 bases). Germline-derived CDR1 and CDR2 are PRHDT and FYEKMQ (reference sequence). CDR3 size: 15 residues. The V end was cut by 0 bases, the J end by 5 bases, with 12 bases between. CDR3 sequence: CASSLGQGREDTQYF. The CDR3 DNA reads as TGTGCCAGCAGCTTAGGGCAGGGCAGGGAAGATACGCAGTATTTT.

The chain links TRBV10-3 to TRBJ2-7, with D tentatively TRBD1 (5 bases). Trimming took off 3 bases at V and 3 bases at J, with 15 bases between the two ends. Germline CDR1 reads ENHRY; CDR2 reads SYGVKD. This CDR3 spans 15 amino acids. The CDR3 reads CAISDSLNRFYEQYF. The CDR3 DNA reads as TGTGCCATCAGTGATAGTTTGAACAGGTTCTACGAGCAGTACTTC.